Shown below are 32 T cell receptor beta chains from a single sample sequenced in a study of blood T cell repertoires in COVID-19. Clones were sequenced by immunoSEQ multiplex PCR, and TCRdb holds only the in-frame ones, with some missing. This table has about 350,000 clones, under 95% appearing once. Material for sequencing was peripheral blood. These receptors originate from a woman aged 18-35 years who had recovered from COVID-19.

CDR3 residues: CATRLAGNSDTQYF. CDR3 sequence (DNA): TGTGCCACCCGTCTTGCGGGGAATTCAGATACGCAGTATTTT. The chain uses TRBV24-1 and TRBJ2-3; D possibly corresponds to TRBD2 (6 bases). CDR1 KGHDR and CDR2 SFDVKD come from the germline V gene. The CDR3 consists of 14 residues. V lost 9 bases and J lost 4, with 16 bases in between.

The chain is built from TRBV12-5 and TRBJ2-2; D may be TRBD2 (7 bases). Deletions cut 4 bases from V and 4 bases from J, with 16 bases between. The germline CDR1 and CDR2 sequences are LGHNT and FRNRAP. The CDR3 contains 16 residues. The CDR3: CASGSVGGAATGELFF. CDR3 nucleotide sequence: TGTGCTAGTGGTTCCGTTGGGGGGGCGGCCACCGGGGAGCTGTTTTTT.

This rearrangement joins TRBV5-1 to TRBJ2-3, with 8 bases identical to TRBD1. Per germline, CDR1 SGHRS and CDR2 YFSETQ. The CDR3 contains 15 residues. The ends lost 0 bases at V and 1 base at J; junction bases unmatched: 1. The DNA of the CDR3 is TGCGCCAGCAGCTTGGAGACAGGGGGCACAGATACGCAGTATTTT. This translates into CASSLETGGTDTQYF.

The V and J genes are TRBV2 and TRBJ1-5, with a weak D call TRBD1 (5 bases). The CDR3 contains 16 residues. Trimming cost V 2 bases and J 4 bases, with 15 bases left between them. Germline V lookup: CDR1 SNHLY, CDR2 FYNNEI. CDR3 sequence: CASSETHRRRNQPQHF. In DNA, the CDR3 is TGTGCCAGCAGTGAAACGCACAGGCGACGGAATCAGCCCCAGCATTTT.

The V and J genes are TRBV27 and TRBJ2-2; tentative D call: TRBD2 (6 bases). Trimming pared 5 bases from V and 1 base from J, leaving 14 bases between. Germline lookup yields CDR1 MNHEY and CDR2 SMNVEV (reference sequence). CDR3 length: 16 amino acids. Here the CDR3 reads CASSPVWRENTGELFF. The CDR3 DNA reads TGTGCCAGCAGTCCGGTCTGGCGGGAGAACACCGGGGAGCTGTTTTTT.

This clone was counted once. V gene TRBV5-6 combines with J gene TRBJ1-1; TRBD1 aligns across 7 bases. The CDR3 consists of 14 residues. V trimming: 4 bases; J trimming: 1 base; junction bases outside the gene matches: 4. CDR1 and CDR2 from the germline V gene are SGHDT and YYEEEE. The CDR3 is CASSPGQWNTEAFF. DNA for the CDR3: TGTGCCAGCAGCCCGGGACAGTGGAACACTGAAGCTTTCTTT.

Written as DNA, the CDR3 is TGTGCCAGTAGTACTTTCGCGACACCTGAAGCTTTCTTT. It specifies CASSTFATPEAFF. The V and J genes are TRBV19 and TRBJ1-1; no reliable D call. The CDR3 runs to 13 residues. CDR1 is LNHDA, CDR2 SQIVND, per germline (reference sequence). With 4 bases removed from V and 6 bases from J, the gap between germline ends came to 12 bases. Variable domain in full (rest from reference TRBV19 and TRBJ1-1): DGGITQSPKYLFRKEGQNVTLSCEQNLNHDAMYWYRQDPGQGLRLIYYSQIVNDFQKGDIAEGYSVSREKKESFPLTVTSAQKNPTAFYLCASSTFATPEAFFGQGTRLTVV.

CDR3 in amino acids: CASSLSTPGLAGEETQYF. The CDR3 DNA sequence: TGTGCCAGCAGCCTATCTACTCCGGGACTAGCGGGAGAGGAGACCCAGTACTTC. The chain is built from TRBV11-3 and TRBJ2-5; TRBD2 matches at 14 bases. This CDR3 is 18 amino acids long. From germline, CDR1 is SGHNT and CDR2 YENEEA. V dropped 5 bases and J dropped 5; count of bases not matched to a gene: 13.

The chain carries TRBV2 and TRBJ2-1, with D possibly matching TRBD2 (6 bases). The CDR3 is 16 residues long. Germline V gene data show CDR1 as SNHLY and CDR2 as FYNNEI. V was pared by 5 bases and J by 4 bases, with 18 bases between. CDR3 in amino acids: CASSPLLREVYNEQFF. CDR3 DNA: TGTGCCAGCAGTCCGCTTCTGAGGGAGGTTTACAATGAGCAGTTCTTC.

This chain links TRBV3-1 (or the pseudogene TRBV3-2) with TRBJ2-7, with 10 positions matching TRBD2. Germline V gene sequence: CDR1 LGHDT, CDR2 YNNKEL (reference sequence). This CDR3 has 15 amino acids. V was pared by 3 bases and J by 1 base, with 3 bases of the junction left unmatched. CDR3 bases: TGTGCCAGCAGCCATGTAGCGGGAGGATCCTACGAGCAGTACGTC. Its translation is CASSHVAGGSYEQYV.

V usage is TRBV24-1 and J usage is TRBJ2-1, with 10 bases matching TRBD1. From germline, CDR1 is KGHDR and CDR2 SFDVKD. This CDR3 spans 16 amino acids. The junction had 11 bases not matched to a gene; V was cut back by 4 bases and J by 9 bases. The CDR3: CATSDLGQGRAGEQFF. CDR3 sequence (DNA): TGTGCCACCAGTGACCTGGGACAGGGGCGAGCGGGTGAGCAGTTCTTC.

The rearrangement uses TRBV6-2 or TRBV6-3 and TRBJ1-5; D is uncertain. With 1 base removed from V and 3 bases from J, the gap between germline ends came to 10 bases. The germline V gene encodes CDR1 MNHEY and CDR2 SVGEGT. The CDR3 covers 15 residues. CDR3 sequence reads: CASSYFRIVNQPQHF. CDR3 DNA: TGTGCCAGCAGTTACTTCAGAATTGTCAATCAGCCCCAGCATTTT.

This chain uses TRBV5-1 with TRBJ2-3; 9 nucleotides match TRBD2. The length of the CDR3 is 15 residues. Germline assignment: CDR1 SGHRS and CDR2 YFSETQ. Trimming took 7 bases from V and 3 from J; bases not matched to a gene: 9. This CDR3 reads CASRLSGSLTDTQYF. In DNA form, the CDR3 reads TGCGCCAGCCGCCTTAGCGGGAGTTTGACAGATACGCAGTATTTT.

This chain joins TRBV19 and TRBJ2-2; 7 bases line up with TRBD1. Trimming cost V 4 bases and J 7 bases; bases outside gene matches: 15. CDR3 length: 17 residues. Germline V gives CDR1 LNHDA, CDR2 SQIVND (reference sequence). CDR3: CASSTMARAGGGGELFF. In nucleotides, the CDR3 is TGTGCCAGTAGTACCATGGCCAGGGCAGGGGGTGGCGGGGAGCTGTTTTTT.

The CDR3 nucleotides read TGCGCCAGCAGACCTGACTCTAACTCTGGAAACACCATATATTTT. Amino acid sequence: CASRPDSNSGNTIYF. The chain combines TRBV5-1 with TRBJ1-3, with D hard to call. Deletions cut 5 bases from V and 0 bases from J, with 12 bases between. The CDR3 is made up of 15 amino acids. Germline V CDR1 and CDR2: SGHRS, YFSETQ.

The gene calls are TRBV30 and TRBJ2-1, with TRBD1 identical over 11 bases. The germline gives CDR1 GTSNPN, CDR2 SVGIG (reference sequence). This CDR3 is built from 14 residues. V shed 2 bases and J 6 bases; nucleotides not matched to a gene: 3. The DNA for the CDR3 is TGTGCCTGGAGTTTCGGGACAGGGGGCAATGAGCAGTTCTTC. Residues: CAWSFGTGGNEQFF.

The chain carries TRBV11-3 and TRBJ1-5; D call uncertain. Germline CDR1 and CDR2: SGHNT and YENEEA. This CDR3 spans 13 amino acids. Trimming took 5 bases from V and 6 from J, leaving 11 bases between them. The DNA of the CDR3 is TGTGCCAGCAGCCAAAGCCCCGTTCAGCCCCAGCATTTT. It codes for CASSQSPVQPQHF.

This sequence joins TRBV2 and TRBJ1-1; D unclear. CDR3 length: 11 residues. From germline, CDR1 is SNHLY and CDR2 FYNNEI. Trimming cost V 4 bases and J 3 bases, with 3 bases left between them. CDR3 loop: CASSADTEAFF. CDR3 sequence (DNA): TGTGCCAGCAGTGCAGACACTGAAGCTTTCTTT. The entire variable domain, with the rest obtained from reference TRBV2 and TRBJ1-1, is as follows: EPEVTQTPSHQVTQMGQEVILRCVPISNHLYFYWYRQILGQKVEFLVSFYNNEISEKSEIFDDQFSVERPDGSNFTLKIRSTKLEDSAMYFCASSADTEAFFGQGTRLTVV.

This clone was recorded once. The CDR3 spells CASSRSGTLGISYEQYV. The CDR3 coding sequence is TGTGCCAGCAGCCGTAGCGGGACGCTGGGGATCTCCTACGAGCAGTACGTC. The rearrangement uses TRBV7-2 and TRBJ2-7, with TRBD2 identical over 8 bases. The V gene's germline CDR1 is SGHTA and CDR2 FQGNSA. V lost 5 bases, J lost 0 bases, and 12 bases stayed unmatched. The CDR3 extends over 17 amino acids.

The table lists this clone with a count of one. The rearrangement joins TRBV7-2 to TRBJ1-2; the D gene is possibly TRBD1 (6 bases). The CDR3 consists of 14 residues. V shed 2 bases and J shed 7 bases, with 14 bases lying between them. Germline-derived CDR1 and CDR2 are SGHTA and FQGNSA. DNA of the CDR3: TGTGCCAGCAGCTTACTGGCAGGGGAAGGTGGCTACACCTTC. It codes for CASSLLAGEGGYTF. The whole variable domain, filled in from reference TRBV7-2 and TRBJ1-2, reads GAGVSQSPSNKVTEKGKDVELRCDPISGHTALYWYRQSLGQGLEFLIYFQGNSAPDKSGLPSDRFSAERTGGSVSTLTIQRTQQEDSAVYLCASSLLAGEGGYTFGSGTRLTVV.

The chain employs TRBV5-4 and TRBJ2-1; TRBD1 agrees at 9 bases. The CDR3 runs to 15 residues. The junction had 8 bases not matched to a gene; V was cut back by 2 bases and J by 8 bases. Per the germline V gene, CDR1 is SGHNT and CDR2 is YYREEE (reference sequence). The CDR3 nucleotides read TGTGCCAGCAGCTTCCCGGGACAGGGAAGTGATGAGCAGTTCTTC. Translating gives CASSFPGQGSDEQFF.

This clone was picked up a small number of times. This chain uses TRBV5-4 with TRBJ2-2; D is possibly TRBD1 (6 bases). Per germline, CDR1 SGHNT and CDR2 YYREEE (reference sequence). Trimming took off 4 bases at V and 4 bases at J, with 11 bases between the two ends. The CDR3 sequence is 14 residues long. This CDR3 reads CASSHREVTGELFF. As DNA, the CDR3 is TGTGCCAGCAGCCACAGGGAAGTCACCGGGGAGCTGTTTTTT. Full variable domain (rest looked up from reference TRBV5-4 and TRBJ2-2): ETGVTQSPTHLIKTRGQQVTLRCSSQSGHNTVSWYQQALGQGPQFIFQYYREEENGRGNFPPRFSGLQFPNYSSELNVNALELDDSALYLCASSHREVTGELFFGEGSRLTVL.

The J gene is TRBJ2-2, the V gene TRBV5-5, with 12 nucleotides matching TRBD2. Per the germline V gene, CDR1 is SGHKS and CDR2 is YYEKEE (reference sequence). There are 15 residues in the CDR3. V lost 4 bases and J lost 6; bases outside the gene matches: 4. The CDR3 region has the DNA TGTGCCAGCAGCGCGACTAGCGGGAGCTCCGGGGAGCTGTTTTTT. Its protein is CASSATSGSSGELFF.

The V gene is TRBV11-3, the J gene TRBJ2-1, with D possibly being TRBD2 (7 bases). CDR3 length: 19 amino acids. The V gene lost 0 bases and the J gene lost 7 bases, with 25 bases spanning the gap. CDR1 SGHNT and CDR2 YENEEA come from the germline V gene. The chain's CDR3 is CASSLEGFGDLGGTNEQFF. The CDR3 nucleotides are TGTGCCAGCAGCTTAGAAGGTTTCGGGGATCTGGGGGGGACAAATGAGCAGTTCTTC.

The chain uses TRBV7-2 and TRBJ2-2, with D uncertain. Per germline, CDR1 SGHTA and CDR2 FQGNSA. CDR3 size: 15 residues. V was shortened by 6 bases and J by 4 bases, with 15 bases between the two germline ends. Written as DNA, the CDR3 is TGTGCCAGCAGGCCTAGAGCAGCGTCCACCGGGGAGCTGTTTTTT. Protein product: CASRPRAASTGELFF.

This sequence joins TRBV2 and TRBJ2-3, with a weak D call TRBD2 (5 bases). V lost 6 bases and J lost 1, with 11 bases in between. Per germline, CDR1 SNHLY and CDR2 FYNNEI. This CDR3 is 14 amino acids long. The CDR3 spells CASRAGLGTDTQYF. CDR3 DNA sequence: TGTGCCAGCAGGGCTGGACTGGGCACAGATACGCAGTATTTT.

The chain employs TRBV28 and TRBJ2-7; a weak D match, TRBD2 (5 bases). Germline CDR1 MDHEN, CDR2 SYDVKM. V was shortened by 6 bases and J by 4 bases, with 16 bases between the two germline ends. The CDR3 covers 14 residues. The chain's CDR3 is CASSNIALSYEQYV. For the CDR3, the DNA is TGTGCCAGCAGCAACATAGCGTTATCTTACGAGCAGTACGTC.

This sequence joins TRBV5-1 and TRBJ2-1; 7 bases are shared with TRBD2. J gave up 2 bases and V 4 bases, and 12 bases lay outside the gene matches. Germline values: CDR1 SGHRS, CDR2 YFSETQ. The CDR3 runs to 17 residues. CDR3 nucleotide sequence: TGCGCCAGCAGCATAATGGGGCGGGAGATTCCCTACAATGAGCAGTTCTTC. It yields the protein CASSIMGREIPYNEQFF.

The chain employs TRBV5-6 and TRBJ1-5; 7 nucleotides line up with TRBD1. The CDR3 has 16 residues. Germline CDR1 and CDR2: SGHDT and YYEEEE. V trimming: 4 bases; J trimming: 7 bases; junction bases outside the gene matches: 14. CDR3 amino acids: CASSRRQGQGLQPQHF. The CDR3, as DNA: TGTGCCAGCAGCCGACGACAGGGTCAAGGGTTACAGCCCCAGCATTTT.

V gene TRBV27 combines with J gene TRBJ1-1, with a weak D call TRBD1 (5 bases). Germline lookup yields CDR1 MNHEY and CDR2 SMNVEV (reference sequence). The CDR3 loop spans 14 amino acids. V was cut by 5 bases and J by 5 bases, with 15 bases left in between. CDR3 loop: CASSPWTRGTEAFF. DNA of the CDR3: TGTGCCAGCAGTCCTTGGACACGGGGGACTGAAGCTTTCTTT.

The chain uses TRBV5-5 and TRBJ2-2; 9 nucleotides align to TRBD1. The ends lost 5 bases at V and 6 bases at J; junction bases unmatched: 2. Germline CDR1 is SGHKS and CDR2 is YYEKEE (reference sequence). CDR3 length: 13 residues. The DNA of the CDR3 is TGTGCCAGCAGTTACAGGGGGCCCGGGGAGCTGTTTTTT. This gives the protein CASSYRGPGELFF.

The rearrangement joins TRBV5-1 to TRBJ2-5; 7 bases line up with TRBD1. Per germline, CDR1 SGHRS and CDR2 YFSETQ. Trimming removed 4 bases from V and 2 bases from J; junction bases left unmatched: 14. The CDR3 totals 17 residues. The CDR3 DNA reads as TGCGCCAGCAGCCTGTACAGGGGTTCAGTGGAACAAGAGACCCAGTACTTC. As protein: CASSLYRGSVEQETQYF.